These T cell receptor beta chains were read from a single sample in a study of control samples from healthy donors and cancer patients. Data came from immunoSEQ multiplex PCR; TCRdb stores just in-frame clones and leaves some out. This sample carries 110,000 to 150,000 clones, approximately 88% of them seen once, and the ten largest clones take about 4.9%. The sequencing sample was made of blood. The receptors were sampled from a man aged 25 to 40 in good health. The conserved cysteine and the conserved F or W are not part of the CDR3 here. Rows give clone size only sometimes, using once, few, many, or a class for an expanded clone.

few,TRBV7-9,ASSLGLGGAF
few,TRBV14,ASSQGYRYGYT
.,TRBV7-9,ASSPSGSSYNEQF
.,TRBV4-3,ASSARDRGPQY
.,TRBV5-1,ASRGLAGRNTGELF
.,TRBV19,ASSWGLGMETQY
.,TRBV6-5,ASRTGQGLPEQY
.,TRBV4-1,ASSQDPYTQY
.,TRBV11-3,ASSLGWDTEAF
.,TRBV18,ASSPPQGAYTEAF
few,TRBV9,ASTSNNYGYT
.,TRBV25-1,ASSETETSQTQY
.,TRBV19,ASSLGGAGNTIY
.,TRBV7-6,ASSSGTSGYNEQF
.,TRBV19,ASSNKRTDTQY
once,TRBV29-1,SVSGQGEETQY
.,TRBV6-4,ASSESGTGFSPLH